A selection of T cell receptor beta chains follows, all from one sample in a study of shared clonotypes between healthy human individuals. The table came from immunoSEQ multiplex PCR; TCRdb's copy has only in-frame clones and leaves some out. Of about 380,000 clones listed, around 96% are singletons. The sample taken for sequencing was memory CD8+ T cells sorted from blood. The receptors stem from a man under 40 in good health. The CDR3 runs from the conserved cysteine through the conserved F or W. The order of the fields is V gene, clone size, J gene, D gene, CDR3 protein, CDR3 DNA. A D gene is named only where the DNA matches it firmly. A row's size may be missing; if present it is once, few, many or a size class.

TRBV9	.	TRBJ2-1	.	CASSVKGKGSTLFF	TGTGCCAGCAGCGTAAAGGGCAAGGGGAGTACGTTGTTCTTC
TRBV7-8	.	TRBJ1-1	.	CASSPTVGGSEAFF	TGTGCCAGCAGCCCCACGGTTGGGGGCTCTGAAGCTTTCTTT
TRBV4-1	once	TRBJ1-2	TRBD1	CASRSLPTQGADYGYTF	TGCGCCAGCAGATCGCTCCCTACACAGGGGGCGGACTATGGCTACACCTTC
TRBV10-3	.	TRBJ2-1	TRBD2	CAISEFSGAAYNEQFF	TGTGCCATCAGTGAGTTTAGCGGGGCAGCCTACAATGAGCAGTTCTTC
TRBV7-2	.	TRBJ2-7	TRBD1	CASSLVGTGIYEQYF	TGTGCCAGCAGCTTAGTGGGGACAGGGATCTACGAGCAGTACTTC
TRBV30	once	TRBJ2-1	.	CAWQPGFSEQFF	TGTGCCTGGCAACCAGGGTTTAGTGAGCAGTTCTTC
TRBV9	.	TRBJ2-7	TRBD2	CASSRTSGAPYEQYF	TGTGCCAGCAGCCGGACTAGCGGAGCCCCCTACGAGCAGTACTTC
TRBV5-6	.	TRBJ2-3	.	CASSLLGATDTQYF	TGTGCCAGCAGCTTGCTGGGAGCAACAGATACGCAGTATTTT
TRBV6-1	.	TRBJ1-5	TRBD1	CASSTGVSSNQPQHF	TGTGCCAGCAGTACAGGGGTCAGTAGCAATCAGCCCCAGCATTTT
TRBV5-1	.	TRBJ2-2	TRBD2	CASSRPSGTTGELFF	TGCGCCAGCAGCCGTCCTAGCGGGACCACCGGGGAGCTGTTTTTT
TRBV28	.	TRBJ2-5	TRBD2	CASSSGTSFQETQYF	TGTGCCAGCAGTTCGGGGACTAGTTTCCAAGAGACCCAGTACTTC
TRBV7-9	.	TRBJ2-5	.	CASSLARGLGETQYF	TGTGCCAGCAGCTTAGCTCGGGGATTGGGCGAGACCCAGTACTTC
TRBV7-9	.	TRBJ1-5	.	CASSLALNQPQHF	TGTGCCAGCAGCTTAGCGCTGAATCAGCCCCAGCATTTT
TRBV27	.	TRBJ2-3	TRBD1	CASSLLGGIDTQYF	TGTGCCAGCAGTTTATTAGGGGGCATAGATACGCAGTATTTT
TRBV28	.	TRBJ1-2	.	CASSFGGLNYGYTF	TGTGCCAGCAGTTTTGGGGGTTTGAACTATGGCTACACCTTC
TRBV10-2	.	TRBJ1-2	.	CASSESSRAYGYTF	TGCGCCAGCAGTGAGTCGAGCAGGGCCTATGGCTACACCTTC
TRBV29-1	.	TRBJ1-1	TRBD1	CSAGAARGQVEAFF	TGCAGCGCTGGGGCCGCCAGGGGGCAGGTTGAAGCTTTCTTT
TRBV30	.	TRBJ1-1	.	CVWSPVGEAFF	TGTGTCTGGAGTCCGGTTGGTGAAGCTTTCTTT
TRBV9	.	TRBJ2-2	.	CASSARNGELFF	TGTGCCAGCAGCGCGAGGAACGGGGAGCTGTTTTTT
TRBV6-6	.	TRBJ2-7	.	CASSYWQGYYEQYF	TGTGCCAGCAGTTACTGGCAGGGGTATTACGAGCAGTACTTC
TRBV6-5	.	TRBJ2-7	.	CASMAKHGSYEQYF	TGTGCCAGCATGGCTAAACACGGCTCCTACGAGCAGTACTTC
TRBV6-6	.	TRBJ2-1	TRBD2	CASSYVLAGTNEQFF	TGTGCCAGCAGTTACGTGCTAGCGGGGACCAATGAGCAGTTCTTC
TRBV4-1	.	TRBJ2-7	.	CASSHLPADSYEQYF	TGCGCCAGCAGCCACCTCCCGGCGGACTCCTACGAGCAGTACTTC
TRBV28	.	TRBJ2-7	.	CASSLQYEQYF	TGTGCCAGCAGTCTCCAATACGAGCAGTACTTC
TRBV7-9	once	TRBJ2-5	.	CASSRRDLQETQYF	TGTGCCAGCAGCCGACGGGACTTACAAGAGACCCAGTACTTC
TRBV7-2	.	TRBJ2-3	TRBD2	CASSVLAGVAADTQYF	TGTGCCAGCAGCGTACTAGCGGGAGTTGCTGCAGATACGCAGTATTTT